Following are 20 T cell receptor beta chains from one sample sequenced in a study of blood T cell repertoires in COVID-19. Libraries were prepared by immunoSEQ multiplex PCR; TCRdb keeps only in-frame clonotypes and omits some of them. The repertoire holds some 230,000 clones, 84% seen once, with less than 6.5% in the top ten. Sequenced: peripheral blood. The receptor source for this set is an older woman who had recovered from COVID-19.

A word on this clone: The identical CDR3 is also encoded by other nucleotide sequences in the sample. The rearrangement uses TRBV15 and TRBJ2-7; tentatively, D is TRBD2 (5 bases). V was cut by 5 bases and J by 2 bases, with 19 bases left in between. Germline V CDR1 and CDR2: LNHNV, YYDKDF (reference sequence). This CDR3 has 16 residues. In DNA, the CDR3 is TGTGCCACCAGCGCTAATCCCTCCACGGGGACCTACGAGCAGTACTTC. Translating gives CATSANPSTGTYEQYF.

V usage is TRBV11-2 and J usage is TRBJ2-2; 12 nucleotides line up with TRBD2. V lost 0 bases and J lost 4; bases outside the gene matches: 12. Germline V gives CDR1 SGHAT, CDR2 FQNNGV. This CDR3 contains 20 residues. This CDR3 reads CASSLDLASGGARSTGELFF. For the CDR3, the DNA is TGTGCCAGCAGCTTAGATCTGGCTAGCGGGGGGGCCAGAAGCACCGGGGAGCTGTTTTTT. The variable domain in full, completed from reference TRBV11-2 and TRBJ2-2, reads EAGVAQSPRYKIIEKRQSVAFWCNPISGHATLYWYQQILGQGPKLLIQFQNNGVVDDSQLPKDRFSAERLKGVDSTLKIQPAKLEDSAVYLCASSLDLASGGARSTGELFFGEGSRLTVL.

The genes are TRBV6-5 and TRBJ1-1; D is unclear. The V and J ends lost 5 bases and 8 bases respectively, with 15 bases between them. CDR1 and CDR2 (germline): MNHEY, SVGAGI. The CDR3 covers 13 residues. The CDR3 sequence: CASSISGRAEAFF. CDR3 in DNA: TGTGCCAGCAGTATTTCCGGTCGTGCGGAAGCTTTCTTT.

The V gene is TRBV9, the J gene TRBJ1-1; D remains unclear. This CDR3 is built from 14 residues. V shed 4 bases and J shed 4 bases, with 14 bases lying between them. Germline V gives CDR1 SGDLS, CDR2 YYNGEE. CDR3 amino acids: CASSTEIGSTEAFF. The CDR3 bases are TGTGCCAGCAGCACCGAGATAGGGAGCACTGAAGCTTTCTTT.

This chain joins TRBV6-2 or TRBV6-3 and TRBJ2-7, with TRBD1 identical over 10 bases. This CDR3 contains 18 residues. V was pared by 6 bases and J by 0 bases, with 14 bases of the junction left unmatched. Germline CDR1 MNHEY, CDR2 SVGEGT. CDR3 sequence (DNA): TGTGCCAGCAGCCGACAGGGGGCTTCTTACCAAAGCTCCTACGAGCAGTACTTC. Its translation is CASSRQGASYQSSYEQYF.

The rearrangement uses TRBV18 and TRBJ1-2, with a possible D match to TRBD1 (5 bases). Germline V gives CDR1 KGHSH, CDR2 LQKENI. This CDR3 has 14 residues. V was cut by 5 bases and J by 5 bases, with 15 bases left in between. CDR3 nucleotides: TGTGCCAGCTCATCGCGGGACGGAAGATATGGCTACACCTTC. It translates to CASSSRDGRYGYTF. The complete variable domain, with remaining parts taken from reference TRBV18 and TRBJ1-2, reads NAGVMQNPRHLVRRRGQEARLRCSPMKGHSHVYWYRQLPEEGLKFMVYLQKENIIDESGMPKERFSAEFPKEGPSILRIQQVVRGDSAAYFCASSSRDGRYGYTFGSGTRLTVV.

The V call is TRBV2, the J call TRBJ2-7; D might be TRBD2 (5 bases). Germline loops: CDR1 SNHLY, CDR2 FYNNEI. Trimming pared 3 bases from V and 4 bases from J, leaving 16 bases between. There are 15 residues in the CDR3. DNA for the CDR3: TGTGCCAGCAGTGAGTCGGCGGGTGCCGGGTACGAGCAGTACTTC. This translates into CASSESAGAGYEQYF.

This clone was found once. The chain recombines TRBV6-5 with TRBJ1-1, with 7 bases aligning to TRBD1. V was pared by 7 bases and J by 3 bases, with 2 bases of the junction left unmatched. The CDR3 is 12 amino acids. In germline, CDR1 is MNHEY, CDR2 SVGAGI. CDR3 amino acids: CASKGAYTEAFF. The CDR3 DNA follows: TGTGCCAGCAAGGGGGCGTACACTGAAGCTTTCTTT.

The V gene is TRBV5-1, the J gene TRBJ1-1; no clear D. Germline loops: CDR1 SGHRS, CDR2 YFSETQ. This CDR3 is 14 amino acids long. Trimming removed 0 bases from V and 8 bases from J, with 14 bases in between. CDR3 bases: TGCGCCAGCAGCTTGGGCGTGGGAGAGGGCGAAGCTTTCTTT. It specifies CASSLGVGEGEAFF.

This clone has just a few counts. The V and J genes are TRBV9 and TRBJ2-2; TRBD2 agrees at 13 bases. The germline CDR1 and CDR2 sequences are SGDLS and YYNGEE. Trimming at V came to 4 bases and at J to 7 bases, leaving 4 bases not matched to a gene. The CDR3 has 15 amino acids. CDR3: CASSTGLAGLGELFF. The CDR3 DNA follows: TGTGCCAGCAGCACGGGACTAGCGGGGCTCGGGGAGCTGTTTTTT.

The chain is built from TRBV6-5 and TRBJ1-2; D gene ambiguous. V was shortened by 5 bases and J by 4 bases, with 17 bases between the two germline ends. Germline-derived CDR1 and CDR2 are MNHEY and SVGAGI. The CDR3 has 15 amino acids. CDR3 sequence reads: CASSTQTEGIYGYTF. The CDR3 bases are TGTGCCAGCAGTACCCAGACCGAGGGAATCTATGGCTACACCTTC.

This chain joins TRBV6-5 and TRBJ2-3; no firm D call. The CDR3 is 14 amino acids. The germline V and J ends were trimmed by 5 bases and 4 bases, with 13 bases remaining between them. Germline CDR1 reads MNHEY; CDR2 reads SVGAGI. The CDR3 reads CASSTRHSPDTQYF. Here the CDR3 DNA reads TGTGCCAGCAGTACCCGACACTCCCCAGATACGCAGTATTTT.

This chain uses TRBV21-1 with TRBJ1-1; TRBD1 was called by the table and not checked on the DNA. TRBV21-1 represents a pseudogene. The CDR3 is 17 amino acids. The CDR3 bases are TGTGCCAGCAGCAAAGATCCTTTTGGCAGGCAGAACACTGAAGCTTTCTTT. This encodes CASSKDPFGRQNTEAFF.

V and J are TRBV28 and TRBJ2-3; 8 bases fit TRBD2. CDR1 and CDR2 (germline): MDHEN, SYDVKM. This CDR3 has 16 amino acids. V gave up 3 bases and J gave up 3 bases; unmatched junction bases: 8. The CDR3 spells CASSFPIGRGTDTQYF. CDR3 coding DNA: TGTGCCAGCAGTTTTCCCATCGGGAGGGGGACAGATACGCAGTATTTT. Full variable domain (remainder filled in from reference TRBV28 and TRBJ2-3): DVKVTQSSRYLVKRTGEKVFLECVQDMDHENMFWYRQDPGLGLRLIYFSYDVKMKEKGDIPEGYSVSREKKERFSLILESASTNQTSMYLCASSFPIGRGTDTQYFGPGTRLTVL.

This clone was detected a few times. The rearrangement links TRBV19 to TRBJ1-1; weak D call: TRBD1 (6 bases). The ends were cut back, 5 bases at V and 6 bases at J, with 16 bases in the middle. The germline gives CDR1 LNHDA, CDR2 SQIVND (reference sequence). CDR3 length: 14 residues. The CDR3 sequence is CASSPRQDRSEAFF. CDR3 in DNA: TGTGCCAGTAGTCCCCGACAGGACCGCTCTGAAGCTTTCTTT.

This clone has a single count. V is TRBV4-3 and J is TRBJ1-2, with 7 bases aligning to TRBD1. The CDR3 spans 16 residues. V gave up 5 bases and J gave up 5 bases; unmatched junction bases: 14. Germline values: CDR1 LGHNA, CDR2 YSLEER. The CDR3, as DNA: TGCGCCAGCAGCGGACTTCGGACAGGTGGATCTTATGGCTACACCTTC. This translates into CASSGLRTGGSYGYTF.

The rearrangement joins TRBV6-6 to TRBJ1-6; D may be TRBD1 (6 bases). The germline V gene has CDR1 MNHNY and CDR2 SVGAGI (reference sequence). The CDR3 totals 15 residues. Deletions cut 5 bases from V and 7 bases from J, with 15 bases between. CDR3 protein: CASSITGFGNSPLHF. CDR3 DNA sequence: TGTGCCAGCAGTATCACAGGGTTTGGGAATTCACCCCTCCACTTT.

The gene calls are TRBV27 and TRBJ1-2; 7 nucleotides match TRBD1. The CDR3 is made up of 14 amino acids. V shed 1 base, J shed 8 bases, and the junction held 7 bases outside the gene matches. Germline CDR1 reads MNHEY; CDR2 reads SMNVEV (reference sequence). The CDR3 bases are TGTGCCAGCAGTTTATTCTCAGGGGGGAGCGGCTACACCTTC. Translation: CASSLFSGGSGYTF.

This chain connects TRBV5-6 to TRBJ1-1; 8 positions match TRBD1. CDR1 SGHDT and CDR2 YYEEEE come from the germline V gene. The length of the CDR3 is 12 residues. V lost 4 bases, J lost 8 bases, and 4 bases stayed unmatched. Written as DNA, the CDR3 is TGTGCCAGCAGCCTAGGGACAGGCGAAGCTTTCTTT. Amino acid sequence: CASSLGTGEAFF.

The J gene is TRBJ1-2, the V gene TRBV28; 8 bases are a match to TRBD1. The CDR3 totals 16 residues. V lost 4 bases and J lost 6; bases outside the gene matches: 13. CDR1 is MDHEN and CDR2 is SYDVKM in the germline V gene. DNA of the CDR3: TGTGCCAGCAGTTCATGGTCCGGAGACAGGGGAGATGGCTACACCTTC. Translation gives CASSSWSGDRGDGYTF.